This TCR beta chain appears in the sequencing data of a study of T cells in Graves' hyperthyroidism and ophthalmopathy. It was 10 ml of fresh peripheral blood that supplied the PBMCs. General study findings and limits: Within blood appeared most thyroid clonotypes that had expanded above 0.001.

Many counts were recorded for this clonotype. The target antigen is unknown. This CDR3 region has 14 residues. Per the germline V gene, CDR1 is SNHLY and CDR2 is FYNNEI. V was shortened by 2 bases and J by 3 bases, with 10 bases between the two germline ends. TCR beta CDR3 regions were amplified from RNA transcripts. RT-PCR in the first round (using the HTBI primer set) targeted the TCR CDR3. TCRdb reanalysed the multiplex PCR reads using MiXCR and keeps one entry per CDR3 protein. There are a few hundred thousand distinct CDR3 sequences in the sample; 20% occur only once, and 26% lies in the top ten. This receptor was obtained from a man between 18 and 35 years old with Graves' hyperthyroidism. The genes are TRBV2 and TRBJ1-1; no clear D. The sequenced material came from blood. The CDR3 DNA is TGTGCCAGCAGTGAAATCCTCAAGGACACTGAAGCTTTCTTT. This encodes CASSEILKDTEAFF.